These T cell receptor beta chains were read from a single sample in a study of blood T cell repertoires in COVID-19. Clones were read by immunoSEQ multiplex PCR, and TCRdb kept only the in-frame ones, dropping some. This sample carries 100,000 or so clones, 60% to 80% of them seen once, and the ten largest clones take over 13%. Sequenced input: peripheral blood. The source of these receptors is a woman aged 80 or over with acute or convalescent COVID-19. The CDR3 runs from the conserved cysteine through the conserved F or W. D genes are given only for firm matches. Only some rows state a clone size, as once, few, many or a class for expanded clones.

length: 14; size: .; V: TRBV11-3; J: TRBJ2-3; D: .; DNA: TGTGCCAGCAGCCCGTCGGGCAGGGCAGATACGCAGTATTTT; CDR3: CASSPSGRADTQYF
length: 15; size: .; V: TRBV6-2/TRBV6-3; J: TRBJ2-7; D: TRBD2; DNA: TGTGCCAGCAGTGGACTAGCGGGGGACCCTTACGAGCAGTACTTC; CDR3: CASSGLAGDPYEQYF
length: 13; size: .; V: TRBV6-5; J: TRBJ2-5; D: .; DNA: TGTGCCAGCACCTCAACAGTCCAAGAGACCCAGTACTTC; CDR3: CASTSTVQETQYF
length: 15; size: .; V: TRBV11-2; J: TRBJ2-7; D: .; DNA: TGTGCCAGCAGCTTACCAGGGTTACTGATCTACGAGCAGTACTTC; CDR3: CASSLPGLLIYEQYF
length: 16; size: .; V: TRBV3-1/TRBV3-2; J: TRBJ1-2; D: .; DNA: TGTGCCAGCAGCCAAGGCGACAGGACCTCTGGCTATGGCTACACCTTC; CDR3: CASSQGDRTSGYGYTF
length: 14; size: .; V: TRBV11-3; J: TRBJ2-1; D: .; DNA: TGTGCCAGCAGCTTAAATAAACTAGGAGGTGAGCAGTTCTTC; CDR3: CASSLNKLGGEQFF
length: 15; size: .; V: TRBV4-2; J: TRBJ1-4; D: .; DNA: TGTGCCAGCAGCCCACCCGCAGGGAATAATGAAAAACTGTTTTTT; CDR3: CASSPPAGNNEKLFF
length: 18; size: .; V: TRBV4-1; J: TRBJ1-5; D: .; DNA: TGCGCCAGCAGCCAAGATGCCCTCGGGAGTGCGGGGAGTCAGCCCCAGCATTTT; CDR3: CASSQDALGSAGSQPQHF
length: 14; size: .; V: TRBV5-1; J: TRBJ2-7; D: .; DNA: TGCGCCAGCAGCTTGCGACAGGAGAACTACGAGCAGTACTTC; CDR3: CASSLRQENYEQYF
length: 13; size: .; V: TRBV28; J: TRBJ1-1; D: .; DNA: TGTGCCAGCAGCCCAGCCCCGGGAACTGAAGCTTTCTTT; CDR3: CASSPAPGTEAFF
length: 15; size: .; V: TRBV19; J: TRBJ2-1; D: .; DNA: TGTGCCAGTAGTATTAGGCTCGGAGCCTACAATGAGCAGTTCTTC; CDR3: CASSIRLGAYNEQFF
length: 14; size: .; V: TRBV30; J: TRBJ1-1; D: .; DNA: TGTGCCTGGAGTGTTGGAGGGTCCAACACTGAAGCTTTCTTT; CDR3: CAWSVGGSNTEAFF
length: 16; size: .; V: TRBV6-1; J: TRBJ1-2; D: .; DNA: TGTGCCAGCAGTGATCTACGACAGGCCTCCCTCTATGGCTACACCTTC; CDR3: CASSDLRQASLYGYTF
length: 14; size: .; V: TRBV2; J: TRBJ2-5; D: TRBD2; DNA: TGTGCCAGCAAGGGGACTAGCGCGGAGGAGACCCAGTACTTC; CDR3: CASKGTSAEETQYF
length: 13; size: .; V: TRBV29-1; J: TRBJ1-2; D: .; DNA: TGCAGCACCTGGGACATTTCTAACTATGGCTACACCTTC; CDR3: CSTWDISNYGYTF
length: 15; size: .; V: TRBV28; J: TRBJ1-1; D: TRBD1; DNA: TGTGCCAGCAGTCTCCATGGGACAGCGAACACTGAAGCTTTCTTT; CDR3: CASSLHGTANTEAFF
length: 14; size: .; V: TRBV19; J: TRBJ1-6; D: .; DNA: TGTGCCAGTAACGAGGGCCGCAATAATTCACCCCTCCACTTT; CDR3: CASNEGRNNSPLHF
length: 17; size: .; V: TRBV11-2; J: TRBJ1-4; D: TRBD1; DNA: TGTGCCAGCAGCTTAGGCGGACAGGGGGCTCATAATGAAAAACTGTTTTTT; CDR3: CASSLGGQGAHNEKLFF
length: 14; size: .; V: TRBV5-6; J: TRBJ1-2; D: .; DNA: TGTGCCAGCAGCTTGGGCAGGGGAGACTATGGCTACACCTTC; CDR3: CASSLGRGDYGYTF
length: 17; size: .; V: TRBV30; J: TRBJ1-1; D: TRBD1; DNA: TGTGCCTGGGGCTCTGAGGGGACAGCCCATTGGCACACTGAAGCTTTCTTT; CDR3: CAWGSEGTAHWHTEAFF
length: 16; size: .; V: TRBV10-3; J: TRBJ2-7; D: .; DNA: TGTGCCATCAGTGAGCTAAAGGGGGTGAGGGCCTACGAGCAGTACTTC; CDR3: CAISELKGVRAYEQYF
length: 15; size: .; V: TRBV5-6; J: TRBJ2-2; D: TRBD2; DNA: TGTGCCAGCAGCTTGGAACCGGGGGGAACCGGGGAGCTGTTTTTT; CDR3: CASSLEPGGTGELFF
length: 13; size: few; V: TRBV6-1; J: TRBJ1-2; D: TRBD1; DNA: TGTGCCAGCAGTGACAGGGGGCGTAGAGGCTACACCTTC; CDR3: CASSDRGRRGYTF
length: 13; size: .; V: TRBV10-3; J: TRBJ2-3; D: TRBD2; DNA: TGTGCCATCAGTGAGACTAGCGGGCCTACGCAGTATTTT; CDR3: CAISETSGPTQYF
length: 13; size: .; V: TRBV10-3; J: TRBJ1-6; D: .; DNA: TGTGCCATCAGAGGCCAGGGTAATTCACCCCTCCACTTT; CDR3: CAIRGQGNSPLHF
length: 15; size: .; V: TRBV10-3; J: TRBJ1-2; D: TRBD1; DNA: TGTGCCATCACTAGCACGGGACAGGGGGCAGGCGGCTACACCTTC; CDR3: CAITSTGQGAGGYTF
length: 14; size: .; V: TRBV6-5; J: TRBJ1-1; D: .; DNA: TGTGCCAGCAGTTATCTGGCAGAGAACACTGAAGCTTTCTTT; CDR3: CASSYLAENTEAFF
length: 14; size: few; V: TRBV5-1; J: TRBJ1-4; D: .; DNA: TGCGCCAGCAGCTTGGATGTCACAAATGAAAAACTGTTTTTT; CDR3: CASSLDVTNEKLFF
length: 14; size: .; V: TRBV7-2; J: TRBJ1-2; D: TRBD1; DNA: TGTGCCAGCAGCTTAGCTTTTCAGGGGGTTGGCTACACCTTC; CDR3: CASSLAFQGVGYTF
length: 15; size: .; V: TRBV30; J: TRBJ1-5; D: TRBD1; DNA: TGTGCCTGGAATACAGGGGCTCTTCTTAATCAGCCCCAGCATTTT; CDR3: CAWNTGALLNQPQHF
length: 15; size: .; V: TRBV24-1; J: TRBJ2-3; D: .; DNA: TGTGCCACCAGTACCTATAGGGGGAGCACAGATACGCAGTATTTT; CDR3: CATSTYRGSTDTQYF
length: 15; size: once; V: TRBV27; J: TRBJ1-6; D: .; DNA: TGTGCCAGCAGTTTCACTATCCTATTGGAATCACCCCTCCACTTT; CDR3: CASSFTILLESPLHF
length: 15; size: .; V: TRBV7-8; J: TRBJ1-2; D: .; DNA: TGTGCCAGCAGCTTAGCCCTCACAGGGACCTATGGCTACACCTTC; CDR3: CASSLALTGTYGYTF
length: 13; size: .; V: TRBV4-3; J: TRBJ1-1; D: .; DNA: TGCGCCAGCAGCCAAGACAGGGGCACTGAAGCTTTCTTT; CDR3: CASSQDRGTEAFF
length: 16; size: few; V: TRBV7-9; J: TRBJ2-3; D: TRBD2; DNA: TGTGCCAGCAGCTATCGGACTAGCGGGGGGGCAGATACGCAGTATTTT; CDR3: CASSYRTSGGADTQYF
length: 15; size: .; V: TRBV27; J: TRBJ2-1; D: TRBD2; DNA: TGTGCCAGCAGTGGCGCGGGGGGACTAATCTATGAGCAGTTCTTC; CDR3: CASSGAGGLIYEQFF
length: 17; size: once; V: TRBV5-4; J: TRBJ2-1; D: .; DNA: TGTGCCAGCAGCGCTAGTAGCGGTATGTCCCTATACAATGAGCAGTTCTTC; CDR3: CASSASSGMSLYNEQFF
length: 13; size: .; V: TRBV18; J: TRBJ1-2; D: TRBD1; DNA: TGTGCCAGCTACGTGGACAGGGGGCATGGCTACACCTTC; CDR3: CASYVDRGHGYTF
length: 14; size: .; V: TRBV3-1/TRBV3-2; J: TRBJ1-1; D: TRBD1; DNA: TGTGCCAGCAGCCATTCGGACAGGGTGAATGAAGCTTTCTTT; CDR3: CASSHSDRVNEAFF
length: 17; size: .; V: TRBV5-1; J: TRBJ2-6; D: TRBD2; DNA: TGCGCCAGCAGCCCCCGGGGAGGGGACTCTGGGGCCAACGTCCTGACTTTC; CDR3: CASSPRGGDSGANVLTF
length: 14; size: .; V: TRBV9; J: TRBJ1-4; D: .; DNA: TGTGCCAGCAGCCCTACCCTCCCCCGGGAAAAACTGTTTTTT; CDR3: CASSPTLPREKLFF
length: 15; size: .; V: TRBV7-9; J: TRBJ1-2; D: .; DNA: TGTGCCAGCAGCTTAGCTGGTGACAGCAACTATGGCTACACCTTC; CDR3: CASSLAGDSNYGYTF
length: 15; size: .; V: TRBV18; J: TRBJ2-7; D: .; DNA: TGTGCCAGCTCACAAGCAGCGACCCACTACTACGAGCAGTACTTC; CDR3: CASSQAATHYYEQYF
length: 20; size: .; V: TRBV12-5; J: TRBJ2-6; D: TRBD1; DNA: TGTGCTAGTGGTTTGGTAGACCCCGACAGGGGGCATTCTGGGGCCAACGTCCTGACTTTC; CDR3: CASGLVDPDRGHSGANVLTF
length: 14; size: few; V: TRBV21-1; J: TRBJ1-1; D: .; DNA: TGTGCCAGCAGCACTGACAGGGGCCCCCCGAAAGCTTTCTTT; CDR3: CASSTDRGPPKAFF
length: 12; size: .; V: TRBV2; J: TRBJ2-7; D: .; DNA: TGTGCCAGCGGGGCCGAGTACTACGAGCAGTACTTC; CDR3: CASGAEYYEQYF
length: 12; size: .; V: TRBV7-2; J: TRBJ1-2; D: .; DNA: TGTGCCAGCAGCTATAGAAGGGGTGGCTACACCTTC; CDR3: CASSYRRGGYTF
length: 16; size: .; V: TRBV9; J: TRBJ2-3; D: TRBD2; DNA: TGTGCCAGCAGCGTAGCCCTAGCGGGGGGCACAGATACGCAGTATTTT; CDR3: CASSVALAGGTDTQYF
length: 16; size: .; V: TRBV18; J: TRBJ1-5; D: TRBD1; DNA: TGTGCCAGCTCATCCGGGACAGGGCATGGCAATCAGCCCCAGCATTTT; CDR3: CASSSGTGHGNQPQHF
length: 13; size: .; V: TRBV6-2/TRBV6-3; J: TRBJ1-2; D: .; DNA: TGTGCCAGCAGTCCCAGAAATAACTATGGCTACACCTTC; CDR3: CASSPRNNYGYTF
length: 14; size: .; V: TRBV7-2; J: TRBJ2-3; D: .; DNA: TGTGCCAGCAGCTTACAACTAACCACAGATACGCAGTATTTT; CDR3: CASSLQLTTDTQYF